These 6 T cell receptor beta chains came from one sample sequenced in a study of blood T cell repertoires in COVID-19. Here immunoSEQ multiplex PCR was the method, and the copy in TCRdb shows in-frame clones only, minus some. The sample contains roughly 38,000 clones, about 90% of which appear only once. Material for sequencing was peripheral blood. Source of these receptors: a woman in her seventies with acute or convalescent COVID-19.

The chain uses TRBV27 and TRBJ2-3; D gene ambiguous. The CDR3 sequence is 16 residues long. Germline CDR1 is MNHEY and CDR2 is SMNVEV (reference sequence). Trimming cost V 8 bases and J 4 bases, with 22 bases left between them. CDR3 amino acids: CASHPGGVRPADTQYF. The CDR3 DNA sequence: TGTGCCAGCCATCCGGGTGGAGTAAGGCCCGCAGATACGCAGTATTTT.

This chain links TRBV6-2 or TRBV6-3 with TRBJ2-7; possible D gene TRBD2, 6 bases. This CDR3 has 16 residues. V was pared by 6 bases and J by 5 bases, with 23 bases between. Germline lookup yields CDR1 MNHEY and CDR2 SVGEGT. CDR3 DNA: TGTGCCAGCAGCCGACCGCGGGGTAGTAATCTGGACGAGCAGTACGTC. It is translated as CASSRPRGSNLDEQYV.

The chain couples TRBV30 to TRBJ2-7, with TRBD2 identical over 7 bases. Germline trimming cut 2 bases from V and 3 bases from J; bases unmatched to any gene: 7. Germline CDR1 and CDR2: GTSNPN and SVGIG (reference sequence). CDR3 length: 14 amino acids. The CDR3 DNA sequence: TGTGCCTGGAGTTATGGGAGGGAGAGCTACGAGCAGTACGTC. Translation: CAWSYGRESYEQYV.

The chain carries TRBV11-2 and TRBJ2-1, with 9 bases lining up with TRBD2. The CDR3 consists of 15 residues. Germline V gives CDR1 SGHAT, CDR2 FQNNGV. The J segment lost 8 bases and the V segment lost 4 bases, leaving 9 bases of the junction unmatched. CDR3 bases: TGTGCCAGCAGCTCCTTTGCGGGGGGGGTTGATGAGCAGTTCTTC. Translated: CASSSFAGGVDEQFF.

The rearrangement links TRBV15 to TRBJ2-2, with TRBD1 matching 9 bases. The CDR3 has 15 residues. The germline CDR1 and CDR2 sequences are LNHNV and YYDKDF (reference sequence). Unmatched junction bases numbered 6, after V lost 8 bases and J lost 2 bases. The CDR3 nucleotides read TGTGCCACCTACCCGGGACAGGGAAACACCGGGGAGCTGTTTTTT. Translated: CATYPGQGNTGELFF.

The CDR3 reads CASSLLGGPDTQYF. The DNA of the CDR3 is TGTGCCAGCAGCTTATTAGGGGGCCCAGATACGCAGTATTTT. This rearrangement joins TRBV7-9 to TRBJ2-3, with 7 bases that match TRBD1. The germline gives CDR1 SEHNR, CDR2 FQNEAQ (reference sequence). The CDR3 contains 14 residues. V lost 2 bases to trimming and J lost 4 bases; unmatched junction nucleotides: 3.